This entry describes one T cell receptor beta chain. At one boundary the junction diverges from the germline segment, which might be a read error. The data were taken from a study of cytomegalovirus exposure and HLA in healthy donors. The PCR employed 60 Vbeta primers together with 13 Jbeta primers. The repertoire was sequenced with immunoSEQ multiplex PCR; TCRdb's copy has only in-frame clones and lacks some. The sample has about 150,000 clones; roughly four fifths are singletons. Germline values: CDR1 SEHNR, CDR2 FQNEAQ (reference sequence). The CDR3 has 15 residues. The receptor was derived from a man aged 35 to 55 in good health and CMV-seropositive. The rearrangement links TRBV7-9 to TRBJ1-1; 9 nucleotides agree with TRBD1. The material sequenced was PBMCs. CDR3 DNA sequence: TGTTCCAGCAGCCTAGGACAGGGGATTGACACTGAAGCTTTCTTT. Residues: CSSSLGQGIDTEAFF.